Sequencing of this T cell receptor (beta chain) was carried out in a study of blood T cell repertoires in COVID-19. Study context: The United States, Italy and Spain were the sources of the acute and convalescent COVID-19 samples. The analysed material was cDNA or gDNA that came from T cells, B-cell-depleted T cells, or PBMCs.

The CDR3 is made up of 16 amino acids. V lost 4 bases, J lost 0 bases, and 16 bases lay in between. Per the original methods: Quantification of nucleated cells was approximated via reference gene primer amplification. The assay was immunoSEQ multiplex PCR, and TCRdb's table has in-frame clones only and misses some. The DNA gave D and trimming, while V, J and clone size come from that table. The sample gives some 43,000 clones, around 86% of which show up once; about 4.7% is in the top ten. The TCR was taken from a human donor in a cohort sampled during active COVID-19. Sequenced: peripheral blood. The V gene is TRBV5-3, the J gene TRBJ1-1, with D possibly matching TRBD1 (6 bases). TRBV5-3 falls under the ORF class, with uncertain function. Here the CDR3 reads CARSLESDSMNTEAFF. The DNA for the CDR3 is TGTGCCAGAAGCCTGGAGTCGGACAGCATGAACACTGAAGCTTTCTTT.